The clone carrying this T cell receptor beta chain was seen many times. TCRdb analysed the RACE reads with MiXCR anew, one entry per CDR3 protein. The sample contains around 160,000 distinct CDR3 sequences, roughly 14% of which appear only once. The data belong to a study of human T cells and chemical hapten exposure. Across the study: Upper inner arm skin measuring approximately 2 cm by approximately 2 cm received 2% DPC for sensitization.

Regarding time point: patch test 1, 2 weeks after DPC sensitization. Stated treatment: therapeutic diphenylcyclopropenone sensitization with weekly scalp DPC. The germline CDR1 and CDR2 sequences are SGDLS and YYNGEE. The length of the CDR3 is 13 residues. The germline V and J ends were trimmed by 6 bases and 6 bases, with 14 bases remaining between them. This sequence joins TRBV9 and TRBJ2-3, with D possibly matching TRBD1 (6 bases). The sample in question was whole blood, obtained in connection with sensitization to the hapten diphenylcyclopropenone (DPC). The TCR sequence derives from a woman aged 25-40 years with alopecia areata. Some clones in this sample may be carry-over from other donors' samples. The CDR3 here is CASNGQPGDTQYF. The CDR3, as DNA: TGTGCCAGCAACGGACAGCCTGGGGATACGCAGTATTTT.